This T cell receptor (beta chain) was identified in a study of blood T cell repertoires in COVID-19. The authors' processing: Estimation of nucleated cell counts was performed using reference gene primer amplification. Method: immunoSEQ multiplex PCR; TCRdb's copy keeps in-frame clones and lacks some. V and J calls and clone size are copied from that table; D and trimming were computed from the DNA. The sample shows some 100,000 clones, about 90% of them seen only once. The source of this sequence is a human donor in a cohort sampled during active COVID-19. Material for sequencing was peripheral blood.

CDR3 amino acids: CASSQEVGQLRYEQYF. In DNA, the CDR3 is TGTGCCAGCAGCCAAGAAGTAGGACAGCTGCGATACGAGCAGTACTTC. The chain combines TRBV3-1 (or the pseudogene TRBV3-2) with TRBJ2-7; tentative D call: TRBD1 (6 bases). The CDR3 runs to 16 residues. With 0 bases removed from V and 4 bases from J, the gap between germline ends came to 16 bases. Looked up from germline, CDR1 is LGHDT and CDR2 is YNNKEL (reference sequence).